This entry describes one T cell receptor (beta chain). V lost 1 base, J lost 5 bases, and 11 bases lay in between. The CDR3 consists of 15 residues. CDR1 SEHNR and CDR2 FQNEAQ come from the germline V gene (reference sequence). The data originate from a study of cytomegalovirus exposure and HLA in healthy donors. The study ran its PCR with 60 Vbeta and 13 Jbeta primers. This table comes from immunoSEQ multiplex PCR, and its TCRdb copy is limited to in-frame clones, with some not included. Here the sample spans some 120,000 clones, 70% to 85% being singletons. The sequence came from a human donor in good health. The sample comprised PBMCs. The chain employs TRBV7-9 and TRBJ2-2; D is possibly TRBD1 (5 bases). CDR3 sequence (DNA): TGTGCCAGCAGCTTAGACAGGTTAAAAACCGGGGAGCTGTTTTTT. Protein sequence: CASSLDRLKTGELFF.